This T cell receptor beta chain was found in a study of monozygotic twins with inflammatory bowel disease. The CDR3 sequence is 18 residues long. Notes on the study in general: Repertoire similarity matched across concordant and discordant twins, perhaps owing to limited power.

As concerns this clonotype: As yet, its antigen is unknown.

Each TCR library used about 3,500 ng of total RNA. TCRdb reanalyzed the 5' RACE reads, giving one entry per CDR3 protein sequence and no DNA. The sample has a few hundred thousand distinct CDR3 sequences; the top ten hold just over 2.5%. The source is a human donor with ulcerative colitis or Crohn's disease, or a healthy co-twin of an affected twin (not recorded which). V usage is TRBV21-1 and J usage is TRBJ2-2; TCRdb names TRBD1, which stays unverified in the absence of DNA. TRBV21-1 is marked as a pseudogene. Sequencing was performed on blood. The CDR3 is CASSKGSGMRRNTGELFF.